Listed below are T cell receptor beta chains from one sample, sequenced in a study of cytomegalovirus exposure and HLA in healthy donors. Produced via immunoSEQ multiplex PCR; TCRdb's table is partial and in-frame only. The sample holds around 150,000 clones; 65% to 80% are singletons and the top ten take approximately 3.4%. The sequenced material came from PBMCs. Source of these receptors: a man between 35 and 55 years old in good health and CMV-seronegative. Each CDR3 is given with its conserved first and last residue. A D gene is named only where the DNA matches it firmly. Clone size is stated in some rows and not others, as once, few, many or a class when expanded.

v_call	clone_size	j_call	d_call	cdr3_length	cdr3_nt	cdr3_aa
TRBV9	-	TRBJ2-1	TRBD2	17	TGTGCCAGCAGCACCTCAGCTTGGGCGGGAGAGGGCAATGAGCAGTTCTTC	CASSTSAWAGEGNEQFF
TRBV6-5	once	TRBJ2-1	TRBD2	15	TGTGCCAGCAGTTTCCTAGCGGGGGGGCCAAATGAGCAGTTCTTC	CASSFLAGGPNEQFF
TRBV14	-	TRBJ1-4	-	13	TGTGCCAGCAGCCAAGCGACAGGTGAAAAACTGTTTTTT	CASSQATGEKLFF
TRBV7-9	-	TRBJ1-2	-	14	TGTGCCAGCCGGACTGCAGGGGATGGGTATGGCTACACCTTC	CASRTAGDGYGYTF
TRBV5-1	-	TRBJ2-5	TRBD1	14	TGCGCCAGCAGCAGACAGGGGGGCCAAGAGACCCAGTACTTC	CASSRQGGQETQYF
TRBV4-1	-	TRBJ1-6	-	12	TGCGCCAGCAGCCAAGGGGGGGATCCCCTCCACTTT	CASSQGGDPLHF
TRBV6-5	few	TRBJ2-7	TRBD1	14	TGTGCCAGCAGTTTTGGGACAGGGACCTACGAGCAGTACTTC	CASSFGTGTYEQYF
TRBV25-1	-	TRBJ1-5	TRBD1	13	TGTGCCAGCAGTGGTACAGGGGGCCTGCCCCAGCATTTT	CASSGTGGLPQHF
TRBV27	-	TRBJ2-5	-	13	TGTGCCAGCAGTTTTGGGGCCGGCGAGACCCAGTACTTC	CASSFGAGETQYF
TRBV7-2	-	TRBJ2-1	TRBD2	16	TGTGCCAGCAGCTACATAGCGGGAGGGAACCACAATGAGCAGTTCTTC	CASSYIAGGNHNEQFF
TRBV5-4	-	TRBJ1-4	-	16	TGTGCCAGCAGCTCTGCCGCCCAGGGGACTAATGAAAAACTGTTTTTT	CASSSAAQGTNEKLFF
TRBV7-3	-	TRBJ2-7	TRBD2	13	TGTGCCAGCAGCCCGGGGGGAGCCTACGAGCAGTACTTC	CASSPGGAYEQYF
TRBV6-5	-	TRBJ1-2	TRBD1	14	TGTGCCAGCAGTCCGCCAGACAGGGACTATGGCTACACCTTC	CASSPPDRDYGYTF
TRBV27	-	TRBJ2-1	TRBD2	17	TGTGCCAGCAGTTGGGGACTAGCGGGAGGGCTTGTCTATGAGCAGTTCTTC	CASSWGLAGGLVYEQFF
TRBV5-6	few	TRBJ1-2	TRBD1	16	TGTGCCAGCAGCCATCTGGGGCCCACAGGGGACTATGGCTACACCTTC	CASSHLGPTGDYGYTF
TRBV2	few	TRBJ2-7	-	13	TGTGCCAGCAGCGAATCGGGTTTCGACGAGCAGTACTTC	CASSESGFDEQYF
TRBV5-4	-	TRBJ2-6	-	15	TGTGCCAGCAGCAAGGACAGCTCTGGGGCCAACGTCCTGACTTTC	CASSKDSSGANVLTF
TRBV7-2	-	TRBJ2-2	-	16	TGTGCCAGCAGCTTAGTCTACTCGACTACAACCGGGGAGCTGTTTTTT	CASSLVYSTTTGELFF
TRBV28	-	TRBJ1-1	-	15	TGTGCCAGCAGTTTTGCCGCTCTCTTAGTGACTGAAGCTTTCTTT	CASSFAALLVTEAFF
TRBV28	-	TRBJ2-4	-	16	TGTGCCAGCAGCCCCCCCCGAACAGGGTCTAAAAACATTCAGTACTTC	CASSPPRTGSKNIQYF
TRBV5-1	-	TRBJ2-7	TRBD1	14	TGCGCCAGCAGCTTGGGGACAGGGGTAGACGAGCAGTACTTC	CASSLGTGVDEQYF
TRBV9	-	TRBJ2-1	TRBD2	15	TGTGCCAGCAGCACTAGCGGGGGCCTCTACAATGAGCAGTTCTTC	CASSTSGGLYNEQFF
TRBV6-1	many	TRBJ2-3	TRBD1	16	TGTGCCAGCAGTGAATGGAGGACAGGGGGCGCAAATACGCAGTATTTT	CASSEWRTGGANTQYF
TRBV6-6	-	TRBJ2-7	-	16	TGTGCCAGCAGTCCAATCCGGGCCGGGAGCTCCTACGAGCAGTACTTC	CASSPIRAGSSYEQYF
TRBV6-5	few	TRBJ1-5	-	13	TGTGCCAGCAGTGTTGGGGGCGATCAGCCCCAGCATTTT	CASSVGGDQPQHF
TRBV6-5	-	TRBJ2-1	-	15	TGTGCCAGCAGTTACTGGGGGCCCCGTTACAATGAGCAGTTCTTC	CASSYWGPRYNEQFF
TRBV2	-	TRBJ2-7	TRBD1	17	TGTGCCAGCAGCGACAACCCACCGGGACAGGGGATCTACGAGCAGTACTTC	CASSDNPPGQGIYEQYF
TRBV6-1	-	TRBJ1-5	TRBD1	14	TGTGCCAGCAGTGACTGGCAGGGGGCTCAGCCCCAGCATTTT	CASSDWQGAQPQHF
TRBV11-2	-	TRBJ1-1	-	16	TGTGCCAGCAGCTCGCACCCGACAGCTATGAACACTGAAGCTTTCTTT	CASSSHPTAMNTEAFF